The 5 T cell receptor beta chains presented below share a single source sample, sequenced in a study of T cell repertoires in cytomegalovirus infection. What these receptors recognize is not known. TCRdb re-called the reads through MiXCR, storing one row per CDR3 protein. The data hold a few hundred thousand distinct CDR3 sequences, with over 35% observed a single time. The specimen was cultured PBMCs, collected from culture after CMV antigen stimulation. These receptors originate from a human donor in good health (CMV status not recorded). Some clones in this sample may be carry-over from other donors' samples.

This clonotype occurred a few times. This sequence joins TRBV20-1 and TRBJ2-7, with no clear D. The CDR3 covers 11 residues. From germline, CDR1 is DFQATT and CDR2 SNEGSKA (reference sequence). Between the trimmed V and J ends, which lost 3 bases and 3 bases, there was a span of 6 bases. CDR3 DNA sequence: TGCAGTGCTAGGCTGGACTACGAGCAGTACTTC. Translated, it gives CSARLDYEQYF.

V gene TRBV5-1 combines with J gene TRBJ1-1, with D perhaps TRBD1 (6 bases). V was cut by 1 base and J by 1 base, with 14 bases left in between. This CDR3 comprises 16 residues. Looked up from germline, CDR1 is SGHRS and CDR2 is YFSETQ. The CDR3 nucleotides read TGCGCCAGCAGCTTGCCTTCTAGGGGGGCGAACACTGAAGCTTTCTTT. It specifies CASSLPSRGANTEAFF.

The chain couples TRBV7-2 to TRBJ1-4; unclear D gene. Germline V CDR1 and CDR2: SGHTA, FQGNSA. The CDR3 has 17 amino acids. V lost 2 bases and J 0 bases, leaving 13 bases between the germline ends. Written as DNA, the CDR3 is TGTGCCAGCAGCTTAACCCCTTTGGCCTCAACTAATGAAAAACTGTTTTTT. It specifies CASSLTPLASTNEKLFF.

This clonotype was picked up a small number of times. The genes are TRBV27 and TRBJ1-1; 8 nucleotides match TRBD1. The germline CDR1 and CDR2 sequences are MNHEY and SMNVEV (reference sequence). After removal of 5 bases from V and 1 base from J, the junction contained 6 bases not matched to a gene. The CDR3 extends over 15 amino acids. The CDR3 loop is CASSPNTGGNTEAFF. As DNA, the CDR3 is TGTGCCAGCAGTCCCAATACAGGGGGGAACACTGAAGCTTTCTTT.

The CDR3 bases are TGTGCCAGCAGTTTTGGGGGGGGCCTAAGAAGAGATCGGAATGAGCAGTTCTTC. It translates to CASSFGGGLRRDRNEQFF. V is TRBV27 and J is TRBJ2-1, with a tentative D call TRBD2 (7 bases). Trimming stripped 3 bases from V and 7 bases from J, with 25 bases between. Germline V gene data show CDR1 as MNHEY and CDR2 as SMNVEV (reference sequence). The CDR3 sequence is 18 residues long.